This entry lists 27 T cell receptor beta chains sequenced from one sample in a study of blood T cell repertoires in COVID-19. Assay: immunoSEQ multiplex PCR; the TCRdb copy retains only in-frame clones and omits some. The data show fewer than 95,000 clones, with more than 80% seen just once and less than 35% held by the top ten. Sequencing was carried out using peripheral blood. The receptors originated from a man aged 50 or older with active or convalescent COVID-19.

This chain links TRBV30 with TRBJ2-3, with 9 bases aligning to TRBD1. Germline CDR1 and CDR2: GTSNPN and SVGIG (reference sequence). This CDR3 has 13 amino acids. The V segment lost 3 bases and the J segment 4 bases; nucleotides outside the gene matches: 2. CDR3: CAWRQGAADTQYF. Here the CDR3 DNA reads TGTGCCTGGAGACAGGGGGCGGCAGATACGCAGTATTTT.

This rearrangement joins TRBV5-4 to TRBJ2-5; TRBD1 matches at 10 bases. V lost 1 base and J lost 5; bases outside the gene matches: 5. The CDR3 is 15 residues long. The germline V gene encodes CDR1 SGHNT and CDR2 YYREEE (reference sequence). CDR3 sequence: CASSLRQGAYETQYF. In DNA, the CDR3 is TGTGCCAGCAGCTTGAGACAGGGGGCCTACGAGACCCAGTACTTC.

The chain is built from TRBV2 and TRBJ2-5, with no clear D. This CDR3 comprises 13 residues. CDR1 and CDR2 from the germline V gene are SNHLY and FYNNEI. The V end lost 6 bases, the J end lost 4 bases, and 12 bases lay between the germline ends. The chain's CDR3 is CASSARGGETQYF. Here the CDR3 DNA reads TGTGCCAGCAGCGCAAGAGGCGGAGAGACCCAGTACTTC. Variable domain in full (rest from reference TRBV2 and TRBJ2-5): EPEVTQTPSHQVTQMGQEVILRCVPISNHLYFYWYRQILGQKVEFLVSFYNNEISEKSEIFDDQFSVERPDGSNFTLKIRSTKLEDSAMYFCASSARGGETQYFGPGTRLLVL.

The rearrangement links TRBV19 to TRBJ2-1; 9 nucleotides line up with TRBD1. Germline V lookup: CDR1 LNHDA, CDR2 SQIVND (reference sequence). This CDR3 spans 15 amino acids. After removal of 3 bases from V and 8 bases from J, the junction contained 8 bases not matched to a gene. For the CDR3, the DNA is TGTGCCAGTAGTATCCAGGGACAGGGAGGGCATGAGCAGTTCTTC. Its protein is CASSIQGQGGHEQFF.

V and J are TRBV2 and TRBJ1-2; D is perhaps TRBD1 (6 bases). The CDR3 length is 13 residues. Trimming cost V 4 bases and J 6 bases, with 12 bases left between them. Per germline, CDR1 SNHLY and CDR2 FYNNEI. CDR3 protein: CASSGGTRDGYTF. The CDR3 DNA sequence: TGTGCCAGCAGTGGAGGGACACGCGATGGCTACACCTTC.

The chain uses TRBV7-9 and TRBJ2-7; 12 bases align to TRBD1. In germline, CDR1 is SEHNR, CDR2 FQNEAQ (reference sequence). V lost 5 bases, J lost 2 bases, and 4 bases stayed unmatched. This CDR3 region has 15 residues. CDR3 amino acids: CASSSGTGGPYEQYF. In nucleotides, the CDR3 is TGTGCCAGCAGCAGCGGGACAGGGGGCCCCTACGAGCAGTACTTC. The complete variable domain, with remaining parts taken from reference TRBV7-9 and TRBJ2-7, reads DTGVSQNPRHKITKRGQNVTFRCDPISEHNRLYWYRQTLGQGPEFLTYFQNEAQLEKSRLLSDRFSAERPKGSFSTLEIQRTEQGDSAMYLCASSSGTGGPYEQYFGPGTRLTVT.

This sequence joins TRBV30 and TRBJ2-2; D gene ambiguous. This CDR3 region has 13 residues. Germline V gene data show CDR1 as GTSNPN and CDR2 as SVGIG (reference sequence). V dropped 4 bases and J dropped 5 bases, with 11 bases sitting between them. The CDR3 loop is CAWNVRSTGELFF. CDR3 nucleotides: TGTGCCTGGAACGTTAGATCGACCGGGGAGCTGTTTTTT.

The DNA for the CDR3 is TGTGCCACCAGTGATCCCGAAGGGACAGGGAGAACCGGGGAGCTGTTTTTT. Its translation: CATSDPEGTGRTGELFF. The rearrangement uses TRBV24-1 and TRBJ2-2; 9 bases are shared with TRBD1. The ends lost 3 bases at V and 5 bases at J; junction bases unmatched: 9. Germline loops: CDR1 KGHDR, CDR2 SFDVKD. This CDR3 has 17 residues.

For the CDR3, the DNA is TGTGCCAGCAGTAAAACCGGGACTAGCGGGACGGGGGAGCAGTACTTC. Translated, it gives CASSKTGTSGTGEQYF. V gene TRBV27 combines with J gene TRBJ2-7; 13 bases are shared with TRBD2. The CDR3 runs 16 residues. Germline values: CDR1 MNHEY, CDR2 SMNVEV (reference sequence). The V gene end was trimmed by 5 bases and the J gene end by 7 bases; junction bases not matched to a gene: 11.

The V gene is TRBV3-1 (or the pseudogene TRBV3-2), the J gene TRBJ2-3, with 14 bases lining up with TRBD2. The CDR3 consists of 18 residues. Germline values: CDR1 LGHDT, CDR2 YNNKEL (reference sequence). Losses at the gene ends were 5 bases for V and 5 bases for J; bases not matched to a gene: 12. The CDR3 reads CASSTRLAGGPRGDTQYF. The CDR3 DNA reads TGTGCCAGCAGCACCCGACTAGCGGGAGGGCCTCGAGGAGATACGCAGTATTTT.

V usage is TRBV11-1 and J usage is TRBJ1-2; 7 nucleotides match TRBD1. Unmatched junction bases numbered 4, after V lost 1 base and J lost 8 bases. From germline, CDR1 is SGHAT and CDR2 FQDESV (reference sequence). The CDR3 consists of 13 residues. The CDR3 DNA sequence: TGTGCCAGCAGCTTAGGGAACAGGGGCGGCTACACCTTC. As protein: CASSLGNRGGYTF. Full variable domain (outside the CDR3, taken from reference TRBV11-1 and TRBJ1-2): EAEVAQSPRYKITEKSQAVAFWCDPISGHATLYWYRQILGQGPELLVQFQDESVVDDSQLPKDRFSAERLKGVDSTLKIQPAELGDSAMYLCASSLGNRGGYTFGSGTRLTVV.

The chain combines TRBV27 with TRBJ1-6; D not resolved. CDR1 and CDR2 from the germline V gene are MNHEY and SMNVEV (reference sequence). V was pared by 5 bases and J by 7 bases, with 18 bases between. The CDR3 consists of 16 residues. This CDR3 reads CASSLMGRSGNSPLHF. The DNA of the CDR3 is TGTGCCAGCAGTCTGATGGGCCGCTCGGGAAATTCACCCCTCCACTTT.

The chain has TRBV11-2 and TRBJ1-1; 8 nucleotides align to TRBD1. CDR1 and CDR2 (germline): SGHAT, FQNNGV. The CDR3 spans 13 residues. Losses at the gene ends were 5 bases for V and 6 bases for J; bases not matched to a gene: 5. The DNA of the CDR3 is TGTGCCAGCAGCCCGGACAGGGATTCTGAAGCTTTCTTT. It encodes CASSPDRDSEAFF.

The chain recombines TRBV6-5 with TRBJ2-3, with 11 bases fitting TRBD2. Germline V gene data show CDR1 as MNHEY and CDR2 as SVGAGI. With 4 bases clipped from V and 4 bases from J, the junction kept 7 bases outside the gene matches. The CDR3 covers 16 residues. CDR3 coding DNA: TGTGCCAGCAGTTTCGTTAGCGGGAGGGGTGCAGATACGCAGTATTTT. This translates into CASSFVSGRGADTQYF.

The chain carries TRBV7-8 and TRBJ1-6; a weak D match, TRBD1 (5 bases). V lost 5 bases, J lost 6 bases, and 14 bases lay in between. In germline, CDR1 is SGHVS, CDR2 FQNEAQ. The CDR3 has 15 amino acids. The CDR3, as DNA: TGTGCCAGCAGCCCTGCCCGACAGACTAATTCACCCCTCCACTTT. Translating it yields CASSPARQTNSPLHF.

This clone was seen once. The chain joins TRBV9 to TRBJ2-7; maybe TRBD1 (5 bases). V was pared by 0 bases and J by 2 bases, with 15 bases between. CDR3 length: 16 residues. Germline loops: CDR1 SGDLS, CDR2 YYNGEE. CDR3 sequence: CASSVVGQKCTYEQYF. CDR3 bases: TGTGCCAGCAGCGTAGTGGGGCAGAAATGCACCTACGAGCAGTACTTC.

The CDR3 region is CASSLNRDRVNEQFF. The DNA for the CDR3 is TGTGCCAGCAGCTTAAATCGGGACAGGGTCAATGAGCAGTTCTTC. V and J are TRBV7-9 and TRBJ2-1; 9 bases line up with TRBD1. The CDR3 is 15 amino acids. The germline V gene has CDR1 SEHNR and CDR2 FQNEAQ (reference sequence). The junction had 5 bases not matched to a gene; V was cut back by 2 bases and J by 6 bases.

The chain links TRBV19 to TRBJ1-5; no clear D gene. Germline CDR1 is LNHDA and CDR2 is SQIVND (reference sequence). The V end was cut by 4 bases, the J end by 2 bases, with 15 bases between. The CDR3 consists of 16 residues. CDR3: CASSTFGETRNQPQHF. The CDR3 nucleotides are TGTGCCAGTAGTACCTTCGGGGAGACACGCAATCAGCCCCAGCATTTT.

In its sample, this clone was seen a few times. This chain links TRBV30 with TRBJ1-2; weak D call: TRBD1 (6 bases). CDR1 and CDR2 (germline): GTSNPN, SVGIG (reference sequence). V was shortened by 1 base and J by 7 bases, with 13 bases between the two germline ends. The length of the CDR3 is 13 residues. The DNA of the CDR3 is TGTGCCTGGAGTGCCCGGGGGGGCGGTGGCTACACCTTC. It yields the protein CAWSARGGGGYTF.

J is TRBJ2-3 and V is TRBV6-5; 9 nucleotides agree with TRBD2. This CDR3 is built from 13 residues. V dropped 4 bases and J dropped 6; count of bases not matched to a gene: 2. Looked up from germline, CDR1 is MNHEY and CDR2 is SVGAGI. CDR3 bases: TGTGCCAGCAGTTTAGGACTAGCGGATACGCAGTATTTT. Amino acids: CASSLGLADTQYF.

The chain recombines TRBV5-4 with TRBJ2-1; perhaps TRBD1 as D (5 bases). The CDR3 has 13 amino acids. Trimming removed 1 base at V and 6 bases at J, with 8 bases between. Germline V gives CDR1 SGHNT, CDR2 YYREEE (reference sequence). CDR3 sequence: CASSLSRVNEQFF. For the CDR3, the DNA is TGTGCCAGCAGCTTGAGCAGGGTCAATGAGCAGTTCTTC.

The chain is built from TRBV7-8 and TRBJ2-7, with 8 bases that match TRBD2. Germline V gene data show CDR1 as SGHVS and CDR2 as FQNEAQ. The CDR3 loop spans 14 amino acids. The V and J ends lost 4 bases and 4 bases, in that order; junction bases with no gene match: 6. The CDR3 region is CASSSGTRRYEQYF. The CDR3 coding sequence is TGTGCCAGCAGCTCCGGGACTAGGCGGTACGAGCAGTACTTC. Full variable domain (rest looked up from reference TRBV7-8 and TRBJ2-7): GAGVSQSPRYKVAKRGQDVALRCDPISGHVSLFWYQQALGQGPEFLTYFQNEAQLDKSGLPSDRFFAERPEGSVSTLKIQRTQQEDSAVYLCASSSGTRRYEQYFGPGTRLTVT.

The chain couples TRBV5-1 to TRBJ1-1, with D perhaps TRBD1 (6 bases). Trimming shortened V by 5 bases and J by 3 bases, and 11 bases separated the two germline ends. The CDR3 is made up of 13 amino acids. The germline CDR1 and CDR2 sequences are SGHRS and YFSETQ. CDR3 in amino acids: CASSEGGHTEAFF. DNA for the CDR3: TGCGCCAGCAGTGAAGGGGGTCACACTGAAGCTTTCTTT.

The chain uses TRBV7-9 and TRBJ2-1; TRBD1 matches at 9 bases. Germline V CDR1 and CDR2: SEHNR, FQNEAQ (reference sequence). The CDR3 has 15 residues. With V trimmed by 1 base and J by 4 bases, 2 bases remained unmatched. CDR3 in DNA: TGTGCCAGCAGCTTAGTACAGGGGGCGTACAATGAGCAGTTCTTC. Translated, it gives CASSLVQGAYNEQFF.

This chain connects TRBV7-8 to TRBJ2-7; D call uncertain. The CDR3 has 15 residues. Germline lookup yields CDR1 SGHVS and CDR2 FQNEAQ. Trimming removed 1 base from V and 1 base from J, with 11 bases in between. CDR3 sequence (DNA): TGTGCCAGCAGCTTAGTTTTTACTGGTTCCTACGAGCAGTACTTC. Translating it yields CASSLVFTGSYEQYF.

The chain uses TRBV30 and TRBJ1-1, with 8 positions matching TRBD1. Germline loops: CDR1 GTSNPN, CDR2 SVGIG (reference sequence). With 5 bases clipped from V and 0 bases from J, the junction kept 2 bases outside the gene matches. The CDR3 loop spans 13 amino acids. The CDR3 DNA sequence: TGTGCCTGGGACAGGGGAATGAACACTGAAGCTTTCTTT. Its protein is CAWDRGMNTEAFF.

This clone was seen only once. The chain has TRBV5-6 and TRBJ2-3; weak D call: TRBD2 (8 bases). There are 19 residues in the CDR3. Per the germline V gene, CDR1 is SGHDT and CDR2 is YYEEEE. The V and J ends lost 5 bases and 4 bases respectively, with 29 bases between them. The CDR3 nucleotides read TGTGCCAGCAGACCAGGGGGATTTAGAGGGAGCGGGAGCCCAGATACGCAGTATTTT. This translates into CASRPGGFRGSGSPDTQYF.